The clone carrying this TCR beta chain showed up many times. Gene-specific TRAV and TRBV primers were used for first-strand cDNA, covering alpha and beta chains. TCR amplification involved roughly 21 PCR cycles with a constant-region primer and V-primer adapter. mRNA, after isolation, was amplified by in vitro transcription. TCRdb reprocessed the reads with MiXCR, giving one entry per CDR3 protein. The top ten hold around 13% of the sample, which has just over 90,000 distinct CDR3 sequences, around a fifth seen once. The sample is drawn from a study of low-dose radiotherapy and immunotherapy resistance in tumors. Study in general: The study delivered 0.5 Gy per fraction every 2 weeks to Cohort 1, totaling 6.5 Gy. Over 26 weeks, cohort 2 got 1 Gy every two weeks, reaching 13 Gy. Patients were on oral aspirin 300 mg taken daily for four cycles from cycle 1 day 1.

V lost 6 bases and J lost 8; bases outside the gene matches: 4. This CDR3 has 11 amino acids. Looked up from germline, CDR1 is DFQATT and CDR2 is SNEGSKA (reference sequence). As for time point: after trial treatment. The sample's treatment: LDRT plus nivolumab, ipilimumab, low-dose cyclophosphamide and aspirin (RACIN trial). The source is a female donor with ovarian cancer. The chain uses TRBV20-1 and TRBJ2-1; 7 bases agree with TRBD2. Specimen: PBMCs, collected after low-dose radiotherapy plus immunotherapy. This CDR3 reads CSALGGYEQFF. In DNA, the CDR3 is TGCAGTGCCCTCGGGGGGTATGAGCAGTTCTTC.